The entry that follows covers one T cell receptor beta chain sequence. Its antigen remains undetermined. The sample holds no much larger clone one base away, and base qualities are not on file. The data stem from a study of monozygotic twins with cystic fibrosis (dated by TCRdb to the early 2020s). In terms of the full investigation: Barcoded libraries were prepared with roughly 15 PCR cycles from about 3.2 micrograms of fragmented DNA. TCR beta repertoires were compared within and between 16 monozygotic twin pairs with cystic fibrosis so that genetic influence on V and J gene usage could be assessed. The cohort included ten female and six male twin pairs, mostly children and adolescents, aged roughly 2.0 to 40 years with a median of roughly 9.1 years. On the day of blood sampling, twins were ranked among about 960 cohort participants for weight-for-height and for FEVPerc (FEV1 disease centile). Data for three of the twin pairs had been reported earlier in a different context. Broader findings and caveats from the paper: Only a small cohort was studied, and no association of shared CDR3 numbers with age, concordance or disease severity was found. V gene usage was most similar to the co-twin in 13 of 16 pairs, and J usage was most similar to the co-twin in 8 of 16 pairs, which suggests genetic constraints. Nucleotide-identical clonotype sharing was significantly higher within monozygotic CF twin pairs than between unrelated CF individuals (P = 0.000026, Mann-Whitney). Simpson clonality was found to be generally low (median roughly 0.009), suggesting a naive-dominated repertoire, although higher clonality was observed in the most severely affected patients.

V is clipped by 5 bases and J by 4 bases, and the sequence between their germline boundaries is 9 bases long. The CDR1 and CDR2 encoded by the germline V gene (reference sequence) are MNHNY and SVGAGI. From the cysteine through the phenylalanine, the CDR3 covers 12 amino acids. The only DNA kept is the CDR3, 36 bases in frame from the first base. The twin pairs came from the European Cystic Fibrosis Twin and Sibling Study Cohort, which recruited patients from 150 to 200 CF clinics across 14 European countries. Zygosity and CFTR genotype were verified in-house, and zygosity was tested by multiplex PCR of nine short tandem repeat loci. Peripheral blood was sampled from each twin, with clinical parameters recorded on the day of blood sampling. Genomic DNA was isolated from peripheral blood cells with phenol/chloroform and kept in TE buffer at 4 degrees C. Following the manufacturer's instructions, the researchers used the immunoSEQ immune profiling system to amplify TCR beta CDR3 regions via multiplex PCR. An Illumina NextSeq system was used for sequencing. As for the authors' bioinformatics: Sequence data were processed on the immunoSEQ Analyzer platform, and clonality was calculated as the square root of Simpson's index of productive rearrangements. V and J usage similarity was measured by Jensen-Shannon distance, and CDR3 generation probabilities were computed with OLGA. The researchers looked up shared CDR3 sequences in the immuneACCESS database (August 2020) and in VDJdb (December 2020). As stored in TCRdb, this immuneACCESS dataset retains in-frame rearrangements with V and J assigned. A fraction of the clones does not appear; measured against another copy, unresolved V genes explain less than half of the discrepancy, and the remainder lacks a known reason. Clonal size and the V and J genes are those of that table, whereas D and trimming came from the DNA. Across this sample there are roughly 7,900 clones, with roughly 94% seen only once. The top ten hold 0.45% to 0.65% of the sample.

The sequenced sample consisted of blood. This TCR derives from a boy younger than 10 with cystic fibrosis. This chain joins TRBV6-6 to TRBJ2-7; a weak D assignment points to TRBD1 (5 bases agree). The DNA is TGTGCCAGCAGTATCAGGGTTTACGAGCAGTACTTC. This codes for CASSIRVYEQYF.